This TCR beta chain was obtained from a study of shared clonotypes between healthy human individuals. Study findings and constraints: Investigators collected only blood, and repertoires in tissues likely differ. Among the subsets, naive ones generally showed larger estimated richness than memory ones. Clonotype sharing levels among donors were expected to vary with sequencing depth.

This clone has a single count. The antigen is unknown. Donors included only healthy HIV-negative adults lacking recent acute infections or vaccinations. Trimming cost V 8 bases and J 0 bases, with 10 bases left between them. The CDR3 sequence is 13 residues long. Looked up from germline, CDR1 is MNHEY and CDR2 is SVGAGI. Libraries were prepared by immunoSEQ multiplex PCR; TCRdb keeps only in-frame clonotypes and omits some of them. Of some 650,000 clones in the sample, more than 95% were seen once. The receptor was isolated from a woman aged 25 to 45 in good health. The sequencing sample was made of naive CD4+ T cells sorted from blood. Regarding subset: CD45RA+ positively selected. The chain has TRBV6-5 and TRBJ1-1; D may be TRBD1 (5 bases). The CDR3 here is CASSGAMNTEAFF. The DNA for the CDR3 is TGTGCCAGCTCTGGGGCCATGAACACTGAAGCTTTCTTT.